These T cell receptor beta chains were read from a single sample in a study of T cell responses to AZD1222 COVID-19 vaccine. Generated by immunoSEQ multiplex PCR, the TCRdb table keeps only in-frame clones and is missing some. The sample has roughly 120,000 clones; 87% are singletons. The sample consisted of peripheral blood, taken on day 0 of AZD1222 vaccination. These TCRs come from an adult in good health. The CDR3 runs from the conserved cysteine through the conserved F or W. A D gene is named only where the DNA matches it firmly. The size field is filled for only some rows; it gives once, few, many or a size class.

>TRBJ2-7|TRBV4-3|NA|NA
CASSQDRGVFYEQYF
TGCGCCAGCAGCCAAGATAGGGGGGTCTTCTACGAGCAGTACTTC
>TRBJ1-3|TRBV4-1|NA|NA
CASSQDPGGVLSGNTIYF
TGCGCCAGCAGCCAAGATCCGGGGGGGGTCCTCTCTGGAAACACCATATATTTT
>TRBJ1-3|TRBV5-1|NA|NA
CASSLDSVTGNTIYF
TGCGCCAGCAGCTTGGATTCGGTTACTGGAAACACCATATATTTT
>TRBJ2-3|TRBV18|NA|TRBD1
CASSGLTGADTQYF
TGTGCCAGCTCAGGGCTTACAGGGGCAGATACGCAGTATTTT
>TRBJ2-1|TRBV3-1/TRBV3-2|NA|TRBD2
CASSHASGTYNEQFF
TGTGCCAGCAGCCACGCTAGCGGAACCTACAATGAGCAGTTCTTC
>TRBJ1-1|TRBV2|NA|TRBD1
CASSSLGQINTEAFF
TGTGCCAGCAGTAGCCTGGGACAGATCAACACTGAAGCTTTCTTT
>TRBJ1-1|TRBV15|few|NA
CATSRGRGTEAFF
TGTGCCACCAGCAGAGGGAGGGGGACTGAAGCTTTCTTT
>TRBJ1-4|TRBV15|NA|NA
CATSTENRVGWEKLFF
TGTGCCACCAGCACCGAAAACAGGGTAGGGTGGGAAAAACTGTTTTTT
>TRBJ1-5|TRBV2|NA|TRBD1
CASSVDRGNQPQHF
TGTGCCAGCAGTGTGGACAGGGGCAATCAGCCCCAGCATTTT
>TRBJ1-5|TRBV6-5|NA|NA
CASSSPREDQPQHF
TGTGCCAGCAGTTCGCCCAGGGAAGATCAGCCCCAGCATTTT
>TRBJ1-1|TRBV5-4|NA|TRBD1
CASSWDRVGEAFF
TGTGCCAGCAGCTGGGACAGGGTGGGAGAAGCTTTCTTT
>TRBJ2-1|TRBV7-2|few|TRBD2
CASTEQRGVQGNEQFF
TGTGCCAGCACTGAGCAGCGGGGGGTCCAGGGCAATGAGCAGTTCTTC
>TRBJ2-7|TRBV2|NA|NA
CASSDNRDEQYF
TGTGCCAGCAGTGACAACCGGGACGAGCAGTACTTC
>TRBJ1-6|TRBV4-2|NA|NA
CASSQDQMSSYNSPLHF
TGTGCCAGCAGCCAAGATCAGATGAGCTCCTATAATTCACCCCTCCACTTT
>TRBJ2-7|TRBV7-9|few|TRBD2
CASSLVLAGAYEQYF
TGTGCCAGCAGCTTAGTCCTAGCGGGAGCCTACGAGCAGTACTTC
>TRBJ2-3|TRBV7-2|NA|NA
CASSPDYLNTDTQYF
TGTGCCAGCAGCCCGGACTACCTCAACACAGATACGCAGTATTTT
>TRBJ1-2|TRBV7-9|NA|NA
CASSLLTSGHGYTF
TGTGCCAGCAGCTTACTAACCTCGGGACATGGCTACACCTTC
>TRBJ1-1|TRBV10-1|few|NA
CASSDDQGNTEAFF
TGCGCCAGCAGTGATGATCAGGGTAACACTGAAGCTTTCTTT
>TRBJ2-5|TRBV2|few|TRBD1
CASSGWTGKETQYF
TGTGCCAGCAGTGGATGGACAGGGAAAGAGACCCAGTACTTC
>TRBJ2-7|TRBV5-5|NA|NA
CASSTPAYEQYF
TGTGCCAGCAGCACCCCAGCCTACGAGCAGTACTTC
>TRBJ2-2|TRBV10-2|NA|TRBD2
CASSEALAGAAGELFF
TGCGCCAGCAGTGAGGCACTAGCGGGAGCTGCCGGGGAGCTGTTTTTT
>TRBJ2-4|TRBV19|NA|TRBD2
CASSIGLAGGLGIQYF
TGTGCCAGTAGTATCGGGCTAGCGGGAGGGCTTGGCATTCAGTACTTC